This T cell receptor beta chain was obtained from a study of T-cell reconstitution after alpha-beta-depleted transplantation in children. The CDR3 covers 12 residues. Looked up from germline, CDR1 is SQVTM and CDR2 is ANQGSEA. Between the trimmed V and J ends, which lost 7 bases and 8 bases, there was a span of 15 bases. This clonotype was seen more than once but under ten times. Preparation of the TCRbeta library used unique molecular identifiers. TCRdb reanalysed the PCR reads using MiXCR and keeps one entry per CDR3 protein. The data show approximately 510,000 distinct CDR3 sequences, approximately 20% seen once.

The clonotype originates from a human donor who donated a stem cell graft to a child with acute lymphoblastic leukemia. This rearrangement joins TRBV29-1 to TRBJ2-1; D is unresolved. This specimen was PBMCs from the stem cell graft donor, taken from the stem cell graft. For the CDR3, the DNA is TGCAGCGCCCCCGTCTCCCCGGATGAGCAGTTCTTC. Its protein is CSAPVSPDEQFF.